This T cell receptor (beta chain) was captured by sequencing in a study of T cell changes during pregnancy in multiple sclerosis. The CDR3 has 17 residues. The V gene's germline CDR1 is LGHNA and CDR2 YSLEER. V shed 3 bases, J shed 4 bases, and the junction held 11 bases outside the gene matches. The assay was immunoSEQ multiplex PCR, and TCRdb's table has in-frame clones only and misses some. The sample includes roughly 59,000 clones, under 95% of them seen just once. The chain uses TRBV4-3 and TRBJ2-1; TRBD1 aligns across 8 bases. This TCR was sampled from a female donor in good health, enrolled as a control in a pregnancy study. Sequenced material: peripheral blood, taken in the third trimester of pregnancy. CDR3 loop: CASSQKRGTGPYNEQFF. The CDR3 DNA reads TGCGCCAGCAGCCAGAAACGAGGGACAGGTCCTTACAATGAGCAGTTCTTC.